These T cell receptor beta chains were read from a single sample in a study of blood T cell repertoires in COVID-19. Method: immunoSEQ multiplex PCR; TCRdb's copy keeps in-frame clones and lacks some. The sample records 200,000 to 300,000 clones, more than 90% being singletons. Sequencing was done on a sample of peripheral blood. All receptors come from a person aged 18-35 years with COVID-19, enrolled during active disease. Both conserved end residues are part of each CDR3. D genes are given only for firm matches. The size of a clone is reported for some rows only, either as once, few or many, or as a class for expanded clones.

V	D	J	length	size	DNA	CDR3
TRBV29-1	TRBD1	TRBJ2-5	14	.	TGCAGCGTTTCGACAGGGGGCTTTGGGGAGACCCAGTACTTC	CSVSTGGFGETQYF
TRBV4-3	.	TRBJ2-7	16	.	TGCGCCAGCAGCCAAGATCAGCCAGCGTCGGCCTACGAGCAGTACTTC	CASSQDQPASAYEQYF
TRBV10-3	TRBD1	TRBJ1-1	14	.	TGTGCCATCAGTGACCAAGACAGGGTAACTGAAGCTTTCTTT	CAISDQDRVTEAFF
TRBV7-9	TRBD2	TRBJ2-7	15	.	TGTGCCAGCAGCTTAGCGCTCGCTAGCGGGGGCGAGCAGTACTTC	CASSLALASGGEQYF
TRBV7-9	TRBD1	TRBJ2-2	15	few	TGTGCCAGCAGTCACCGGGACAGGGTCCTTCGGGAGCTGTTTTTT	CASSHRDRVLRELFF
TRBV19	TRBD1	TRBJ2-6	18	.	TGTGCCACGAAGGTTAGGACAGGAGAACAATCTGGGGCCAACGTCCTGACTTTC	CATKVRTGEQSGANVLTF
TRBV7-9	TRBD1	TRBJ1-2	14	.	TGTGCCAGCAGCTTAGAGACAGGGTTGTATGGCTACACCTTC	CASSLETGLYGYTF
TRBV27	TRBD1	TRBJ2-7	15	once	TGTGCCAGCAGTCTCCGGGACAGGGGAAATTACGAGCAGTACTTC	CASSLRDRGNYEQYF
TRBV29-1	TRBD2	TRBJ2-3	13	.	TGCAGCGTTCCGACTAGCGGGTTGGATACGCAGTATTTT	CSVPTSGLDTQYF
TRBV5-6	.	TRBJ1-1	13	.	TGTGCCAGCACACTTTACAGAGGGCCTGAAGCTTTCTTT	CASTLYRGPEAFF
TRBV4-1	TRBD1	TRBJ2-7	16	.	TGCGCCAGCAGCCAAGTAGCGACAGGGGCTGGATACGAGCAGTACTTC	CASSQVATGAGYEQYF
TRBV7-8	TRBD1	TRBJ2-2	17	.	TGTGCCAGCAGCTTAGGGTCGCAGGGGGTAAACACCGGGGAGCTGTTTTTT	CASSLGSQGVNTGELFF
TRBV5-1	.	TRBJ2-3	12	.	TGCGCCAGCAGCTTGAGCGGAGATACGCAGTATTTT	CASSLSGDTQYF
TRBV4-3	.	TRBJ1-6	17	.	TGCGCCAGCAGCCAAGGGGCTCGGACAGTGTATAATTCACCCCTCCACTTT	CASSQGARTVYNSPLHF
TRBV29-1	TRBD2	TRBJ2-1	13	.	TGCAGCGTCCGCGGGGGGGCGGTTAATGAGCAGTTCTTC	CSVRGGAVNEQFF
TRBV9	.	TRBJ2-2	15	once	TGTGCCAGCAGCGGTTCCCTAGCGAACACCGGGGAGCTGTTTTTT	CASSGSLANTGELFF
TRBV27	TRBD1	TRBJ1-5	14	.	TGTGCCAGCAGTGGGACAGGGAACAATCAGCCCCAGCATTTT	CASSGTGNNQPQHF
TRBV23-1	.	TRBJ2-5	13	.	TGCGCCAGCAGTCAATCAAGAGGGCAGACCCAGTACTTC	CASSQSRGQTQYF